This T cell receptor (beta chain) was observed in a study of beta chain features in type 1 diabetes. Study-level results: All four CD4+ subsets of Type 1 diabetes patients contained TCRB CDR3s that were moderately but significantly shorter.

There are a few counts of this clone. Its antigen is not known. The germline gives CDR1 ENHRY, CDR2 SYGVKD. Trimming took 4 bases from V and 4 from J; bases not matched to a gene: 15. The CDR3 spans 18 residues. The authors reverse transcribed all of the isolated RNA, so sequencing captured expressed TCRB transcripts. Using immunoSEQ multiplex PCR, the repertoire was profiled, and TCRdb retains in-frame clones only, with some absent. In the table there are 200,000 to 250,000 clones, approximately 15% of which are singletons. Every sorted population was more than 95% pure. The gene calls are TRBV10-3 and TRBJ2-1; 8 bases agree with TRBD2. Sequencing input: naive CD4+ T cells from blood. The receptor comes from a man aged 25-45 years with type 1 diabetes. The CDR3 region is CAISAPGLGGTRYNEQFF. DNA of the CDR3: TGTGCCATCAGTGCTCCGGGACTAGGCGGGACCAGGTACAATGAGCAGTTCTTC.